These 24 T cell receptor beta chains came from one sample sequenced in a study of T cell repertoires in cytomegalovirus infection. MiXCR, applied by TCRdb to the reads, yields one record per CDR3 protein. The sample lists approximately 130,000 distinct CDR3 sequences, less than 9.5% occurring once. The sample was PBMCs. These receptors were taken from a human donor in good health (CMV status not recorded). Some clones in this sample may be carry-over from other donors' samples.

This clonotype occurred many times. The chain is built from TRBV7-2 and TRBJ2-1, with a weak D call TRBD2 (5 bases). V lost 4 bases and J 14 bases, leaving 12 bases between the germline ends. In germline, CDR1 is SGHTA, CDR2 FQGNSA. This CDR3 contains 11 residues. The CDR3 coding sequence is TGTGCCAGCAGCTCCGGGCTGGAGGAGTTCTTC. It encodes CASSSGLEEFF.

This rearrangement joins TRBV29-1 to TRBJ1-2; 10 bases are a match to TRBD1. CDR3 size: 14 residues. The ends lost 7 bases at V and 2 bases at J; junction bases unmatched: 7. The germline gives CDR1 SQVTM, CDR2 ANQGSEA. The CDR3 protein is CSASPGQGNYGYTF. DNA of the CDR3: TGCAGCGCCTCTCCGGGACAGGGGAACTATGGCTACACCTTC.

The chain has TRBV5-5 and TRBJ1-4; a possible D gene is TRBD1 (6 bases). Germline V gene sequence: CDR1 SGHKS, CDR2 YYEKEE (reference sequence). CDR3 length: 16 residues. Trimming shortened V by 4 bases and J by 8 bases, and 21 bases separated the two germline ends. CDR3 amino acids: CASSLAGGTGGEKLFF. CDR3 bases: TGTGCCAGCAGCCTGGCTGGGGGAACGGGGGGCGAAAAACTGTTTTTT.

The chain employs TRBV20-1 and TRBJ2-7, with TRBD2 matching over 13 bases. From germline, CDR1 is DFQATT and CDR2 SNEGSKA (reference sequence). CDR3 size: 16 residues. The trim removed 5 bases at V and 4 bases at J, leaving 11 bases unmatched. CDR3 DNA: TGCAGTGCTCCTGGGACTAGCGGGGTGGAGCGGTACGAGCAGTACTTC. Translated: CSAPGTSGVERYEQYF.

This clonotype has a count of ten or more. This rearrangement joins TRBV2 to TRBJ1-1; 9 bases align to TRBD1. Germline V gene lookup returns CDR1 SNHLY and CDR2 FYNNEI. Trimming cost V 4 bases and J 4 bases; bases outside gene matches: 4. This CDR3 is built from 14 residues. DNA for the CDR3: TGTGCCAGCAGTGGGACAGGGGACCCCACTGAAGCTTTCTTT. Its protein product is CASSGTGDPTEAFF.

This clonotype was recorded many times. The gene calls are TRBV20-1 and TRBJ2-7, with TRBD1 matching 7 bases. The junction had 4 bases not matched to a gene; V was cut back by 5 bases and J by 3 bases. Germline V gene lookup returns CDR1 DFQATT and CDR2 SNEGSKA (reference sequence). This CDR3 spans 12 amino acids. CDR3 protein: CSAGRDSYEQYF. CDR3 nucleotide sequence: TGCAGTGCTGGCCGGGACAGCTACGAGCAGTACTTC.

This clonotype was recorded at least ten times. The CDR3 spells CASSFVGYGYTF. The DNA for the CDR3 is TGTGCCAGCAGCTTTGTAGGTTATGGCTACACCTTC. The chain has TRBV7-2 and TRBJ1-2; D unresolved. Germline V gives CDR1 SGHTA, CDR2 FQGNSA. The CDR3 runs to 12 residues. V lost 3 bases and J lost 5, with 7 bases in between. Filled out from reference TRBV7-2 and TRBJ1-2, the complete variable domain reads GAGVSQSPSNKVTEKGKDVELRCDPISGHTALYWYRQSLGQGLEFLIYFQGNSAPDKSGLPSDRFSAERTGGSVSTLTIQRTQQEDSAVYLCASSFVGYGYTFGSGTRLTVV.

The J gene is TRBJ1-3, the V gene TRBV5-1; 7 bases are shared with TRBD1. The CDR3 extends over 16 amino acids. V lost 4 bases to trimming and J lost 2 bases; unmatched junction nucleotides: 9. Germline CDR1 is SGHRS and CDR2 is YFSETQ. The DNA of the CDR3 is TGCGCCAGCAGCCGGGACAGTGAACTCCCTGGAAACACCATATATTTT. This translates into CASSRDSELPGNTIYF. The whole variable domain, filled in from reference TRBV5-1 and TRBJ1-3, reads KAGVTQTPRYLIKTRGQQVTLSCSPISGHRSVSWYQQTPGQGLQFLFEYFSETQRNKGNFPGRFSGRQFSNSRSEMNVSTLELGDSALYLCASSRDSELPGNTIYFGEGSWLTVV.

The genes are TRBV20-1 and TRBJ2-1; weak D call: TRBD2 (6 bases). The germline gives CDR1 DFQATT, CDR2 SNEGSKA (reference sequence). The CDR3 runs 14 residues. V was pared by 3 bases and J by 6 bases, with 15 bases between. CDR3 protein: CSASNPSALNEQFF. The CDR3 DNA follows: TGCAGTGCTAGTAACCCTAGCGCGCTCAATGAGCAGTTCTTC.

There are a few counts of this clonotype. This chain connects TRBV28 to TRBJ2-7; 11 nucleotides match TRBD1. Germline V gives CDR1 MDHEN, CDR2 SYDVKM. The J segment lost 4 bases and the V segment lost 6 bases, leaving 5 bases of the junction unmatched. This CDR3 is built from 14 residues. CDR3 amino acids: CASRRTGGSYEQYF. For the CDR3, the DNA is TGTGCCAGCAGGAGGACAGGGGGCTCATACGAGCAGTACTTC.

The table lists this clonotype with many counts. J is TRBJ1-4 and V is TRBV12-3 or TRBV12-4; D call uncertain. Trimming took 6 bases from V and 8 from J, leaving 10 bases between them. The CDR3 totals 12 residues. The CDR3 nucleotides are TGTGCCAGCAGCAGAATCGGAGAAAAACTGTTTTTT. Protein sequence: CASSRIGEKLFF.

This clonotype was seen at least ten times. The chain recombines TRBV10-3 with TRBJ1-1; D is unclear. This CDR3 has 11 amino acids. The germline gives CDR1 ENHRY, CDR2 SYGVKD. The V and J ends lost 2 bases and 7 bases respectively, with 5 bases between them. The CDR3 nucleotides are TGTGCCATCAGTGAGGAGTTTGAAGCTTTCTTT. Translated: CAISEEFEAFF.

On this clonotype: At one end the junction does not follow the germline gene, possibly because of a read error. This chain joins TRBV28 and TRBJ2-3; the match to TRBD2 covers 9 bases. Per germline, CDR1 MDHEN and CDR2 SYDVKM. The CDR3 totals 20 residues. The CDR3 here is CANSPGPYTGGGAIADTQYF. The DNA for the CDR3 is TGTGCCAACAGTCCCGGTCCCTACACAGGCGGGGGGGCTATTGCAGATACGCAGTATTTT.

V usage is TRBV2 and J usage is TRBJ1-2, with D uncertain. The CDR3 consists of 15 residues. The V end lost 4 bases, the J end lost 6 bases, and 18 bases lay between the germline ends. Germline CDR1 SNHLY, CDR2 FYNNEI. For the CDR3, the DNA is TGTGCCAGCAGTGTGGATAGGGCGAGGACCAATGGCTACACCTTC. As protein: CASSVDRARTNGYTF.

This chain links TRBV20-1 with TRBJ1-2, with 7 bases matching TRBD1. The CDR3 spans 15 residues. V trimming: 3 bases; J trimming: 6 bases; junction bases outside the gene matches: 13. The germline CDR1 and CDR2 sequences are DFQATT and SNEGSKA (reference sequence). The chain's CDR3 is CSARLTPTGRNGYTF. CDR3 bases: TGCAGTGCTAGGCTGACCCCGACAGGGAGAAATGGCTACACCTTC.

The sample holds many counts of this clonotype. The chain is built from TRBV28 and TRBJ2-7; D remains ambiguous. Trimming took off 4 bases at V and 3 bases at J, with 7 bases between the two ends. Germline V CDR1 and CDR2: MDHEN, SYDVKM. The CDR3 is made up of 12 amino acids. CDR3 region: CASSSTHYEQYF. Here the CDR3 DNA reads TGTGCCAGCAGTTCCACCCACTACGAGCAGTACTTC.

This clonotype was seen only a few times. The chain carries TRBV29-1 and TRBJ1-2; D ambiguous. The CDR3 has 13 amino acids. Trimming took off 2 bases at V and 0 bases at J, with 7 bases between the two ends. The V gene's germline CDR1 is SQVTM and CDR2 ANQGSEA. CDR3 protein: CSVEPYPNYGYTF. The CDR3 nucleotides are TGCAGCGTTGAACCGTACCCTAACTATGGCTACACCTTC.

This clonotype appeared many times. The rearrangement links TRBV7-9 to TRBJ2-4; D may be TRBD1 (6 bases). The CDR3 loop spans 16 amino acids. Germline CDR1 reads SEHNR; CDR2 reads FQNEAQ (reference sequence). V lost 5 bases and J 2 bases, leaving 16 bases between the germline ends. CDR3 in DNA: TGTGCCAGCAGCCCCTCCGCAGACAGGTCCAAAAACATTCAGTACTTC. Translation: CASSPSADRSKNIQYF.

This clonotype occurred many times. The rearrangement joins TRBV6-6 to TRBJ2-2; 7 bases align to TRBD1. CDR1 and CDR2 from the germline V gene are MNHNY and SVGAGI (reference sequence). V shed 0 bases and J 1 base; nucleotides not matched to a gene: 2. This CDR3 is built from 16 residues. The CDR3 nucleotides are TGTGCCAGCAGTTACTCGCGGACAGGGAACACCGGGGAGCTGTTTTTT. Translation gives CASSYSRTGNTGELFF.

CDR3 region: CASSPGQSQPQHF. The CDR3 DNA reads as TGTGCCAGCTCACCGGGGCAGAGTCAGCCCCAGCATTTT. V usage is TRBV18 and J usage is TRBJ1-5; D is perhaps TRBD1 (5 bases). This CDR3 has 13 residues. Germline V gives CDR1 KGHSH, CDR2 LQKENI. V was trimmed by 3 bases and J by 6 bases, leaving 9 bases between them.

Ten or more counts support this clonotype. This chain connects TRBV6-1 to TRBJ2-1, with 10 bases fitting TRBD1. This CDR3 comprises 16 residues. The trim removed 5 bases at V and 6 bases at J, leaving 10 bases unmatched. Germline assignment: CDR1 MNHNS and CDR2 SASEGT. The CDR3 DNA reads as TGTGCCAGCAGTTCCCCCCGGGACAGGGGAAGCAATGAGCAGTTCTTC. It yields the protein CASSSPRDRGSNEQFF.

This clonotype was counted many times. One junction end disagrees with the germline gene, perhaps due to a read error. The gene calls are TRBV7-2 and TRBJ2-2; 10 nucleotides align to TRBD2. The V gene's germline CDR1 is SGHTA and CDR2 FQGNSA. The CDR3 has 12 residues. CDR3 nucleotide sequence: TGTGCCAGCAGCAGGCTAGCGGGGGCGCCGGCGTTT. Translation gives CASSRLAGAPAF.

V and J are TRBV6-2 or TRBV6-3 and TRBJ2-1; 11 nucleotides match TRBD2. The CDR3 has 15 amino acids. Losses at the gene ends were 6 bases for V and 9 bases for J; bases not matched to a gene: 10. The V gene's germline CDR1 is MNHEY and CDR2 SVGEGT. CDR3 region: CASSPTSGGVSEQFF. CDR3 nucleotides: TGTGCCAGCAGCCCTACTAGCGGGGGAGTTAGTGAGCAGTTCTTC.

This clonotype was seen many times. V usage is TRBV20-1 and J usage is TRBJ2-1; D unresolved. Trimming cost V 5 bases and J 7 bases, with 12 bases left between them. The CDR3 extends over 12 amino acids. Germline V gene lookup returns CDR1 DFQATT and CDR2 SNEGSKA (reference sequence). CDR3 sequence (DNA): TGCAGTGCTGGAAGACAAGGGAATGAGCAGTTCTTC. Protein sequence: CSAGRQGNEQFF.